This is a list of T cell receptor beta chains from one sample in a study of blood T cell repertoires in COVID-19. The assay was immunoSEQ multiplex PCR, and TCRdb's table has in-frame clones only and misses some. The sample includes about 52,000 clones, around nine tenths seen only once; the top ten take around 9%. The sample was peripheral blood. The receptor source for this set is an elderly man with active or convalescent COVID-19. Both conserved end residues are trimmed from each CDR3.

J: TRBJ2-3; V: TRBV6-2/TRBV6-3; CDR3: ASSRAGGRTDTQY
J: TRBJ2-1; V: TRBV19; CDR3: ASSIDGAGVGNNEQF
J: TRBJ2-7; V: TRBV5-5; CDR3: ASSLIGTAYEQY
J: TRBJ1-2; V: TRBV21-1; CDR3: ASSKARGRGSYGYT
J: TRBJ2-6; V: TRBV7-8; CDR3: ASSSSGTGLSGANVLT
J: TRBJ2-7; V: TRBV4-3; CDR3: ASSQRAHSGSHEQY
J: TRBJ1-1; V: TRBV2; CDR3: ASGTRGTLTEAF
J: TRBJ1-1; V: TRBV7-2; CDR3: ASSLATGLVTEAF
J: TRBJ1-2; V: TRBV4-1; CDR3: ASSQEQTDGYT
J: TRBJ1-1; V: TRBV24-1; CDR3: ATRDRTNTEAF
J: TRBJ1-6; V: TRBV7-9; CDR3: ASSSGSPLH
J: TRBJ1-4; V: TRBV2; CDR3: ASRKGQHNEKLF
J: TRBJ1-5; V: TRBV10-3; CDR3: AISESRTENQPQH
J: TRBJ1-1; V: TRBV3-1/TRBV3-2; CDR3: ASSQGGRLITEAF
J: TRBJ2-3; V: TRBV5-1; CDR3: ASSLLGGRTDTQY